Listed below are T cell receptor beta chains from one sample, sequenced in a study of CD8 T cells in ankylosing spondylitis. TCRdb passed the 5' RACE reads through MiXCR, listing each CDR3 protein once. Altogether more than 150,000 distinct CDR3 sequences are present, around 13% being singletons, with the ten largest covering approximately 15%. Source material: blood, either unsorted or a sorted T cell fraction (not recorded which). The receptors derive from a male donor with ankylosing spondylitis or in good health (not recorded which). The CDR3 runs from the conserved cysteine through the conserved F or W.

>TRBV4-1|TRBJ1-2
CASSQPLRGHGYGYTF
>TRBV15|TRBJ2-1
CATSRDRENEQFF
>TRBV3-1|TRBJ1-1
CASSQATVSSEAFF
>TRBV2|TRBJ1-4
CASSREGVNEKLFF
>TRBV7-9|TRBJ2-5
CASSPTRQETQYF
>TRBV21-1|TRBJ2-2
CACKAAGLETGELFF
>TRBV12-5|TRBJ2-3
CASGLVKDTQYF
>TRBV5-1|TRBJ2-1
CASSLTRLEVDEQFF
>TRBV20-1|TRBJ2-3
CSATTTWTDYTDTQYF
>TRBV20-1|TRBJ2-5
CSARAQGERRPQYF
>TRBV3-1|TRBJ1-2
CASSQDPGGVNYGYTF
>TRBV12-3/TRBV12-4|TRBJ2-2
CASSHRGTGELFF
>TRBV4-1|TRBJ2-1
CASSRSPRGLGNEQFF
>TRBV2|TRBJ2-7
CASSERTTLHEQYF
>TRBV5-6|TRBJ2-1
CASSSIARESDEQFF
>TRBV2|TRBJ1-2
CASSGKETTGGVNYGYTF
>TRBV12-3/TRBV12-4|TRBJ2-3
CASSSLAGHGPDTQYF
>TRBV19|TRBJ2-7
CQNRVDEQYF
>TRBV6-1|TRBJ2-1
CASSDPAGGYNEQFF
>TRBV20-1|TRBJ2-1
CSARVPSSNEQFF
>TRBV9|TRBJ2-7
CASSPDRVSHEQYF
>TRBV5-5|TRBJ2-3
CASRMEGGRTDTQYF
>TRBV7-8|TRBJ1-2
CASSPGTGRDYGYTF
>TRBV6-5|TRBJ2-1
CASSYSITGYEQFF
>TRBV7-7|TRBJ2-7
CASSPHRDPTYEQYF
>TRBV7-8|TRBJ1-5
CASSPGTGATPGQPQHF
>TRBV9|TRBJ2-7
CASSGGLAGGGVDEQYF
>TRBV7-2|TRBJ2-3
CASSQGWERSTDTQYF
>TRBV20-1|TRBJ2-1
CSASGRGPYNEQFF
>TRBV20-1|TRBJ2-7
CSARVLGVAGVYEQYF
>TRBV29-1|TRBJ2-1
CSVAGREGRDEQFF
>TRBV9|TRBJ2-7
CASSVARGGYEQYF
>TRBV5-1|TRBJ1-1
CASSHGTVQNTEAFF
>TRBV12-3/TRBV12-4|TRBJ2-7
CASSFTGLAAPSYEQYF
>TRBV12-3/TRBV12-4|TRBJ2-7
CASSHPGGTYEQYF
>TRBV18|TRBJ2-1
CASSRTGQGSYNEQFF
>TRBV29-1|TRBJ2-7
CSVEVKGGHEQYF
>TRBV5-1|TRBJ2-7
CASSPGLAGVYEQYF
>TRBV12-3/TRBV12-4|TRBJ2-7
CASSLTGPHEQYF
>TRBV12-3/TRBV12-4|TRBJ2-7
CASSFAQTRYEQYF
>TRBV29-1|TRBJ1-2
CSVVSQGGGYTF
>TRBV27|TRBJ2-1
CASSLSQGDRSSYNEQFF
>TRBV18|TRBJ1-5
CASSPEYSNQPQHF
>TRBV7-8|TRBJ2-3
CASSWGTSSPLDTDTQYF
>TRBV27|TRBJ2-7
CASSLGQGFSEQYF
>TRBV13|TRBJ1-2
CASTLGSGGYGYTF
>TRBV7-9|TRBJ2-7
CASSPVAGGPYEQYF
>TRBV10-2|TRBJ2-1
CASSESALAGVDNEQFF
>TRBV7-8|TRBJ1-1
CASTLWGMNTEAFF